Included here is one T cell receptor (beta chain) sequence, with context. The data were obtained in a study of OX40 agonist ivuxolimab in advanced cancers. In the study overall: Patients undergoing dose escalation presented with hepatocellular carcinoma, melanoma, renal cell or head and neck cancer.

Generated by immunoSEQ multiplex PCR, the TCRdb table keeps only in-frame clones and is missing some. Here the sample spans more than 45,000 clones, approximately 84% being singletons. The receptor comes from an adult with an advanced solid tumor such as melanoma, head and neck, liver or kidney cancer. The sample in question was CD4+ or CD8+ T cells sorted from blood, obtained in a trial of the OX40 agonist ivuxolimab.

CDR3 sequence: CASSSGGAGETQYF. The DNA of the CDR3 is TGCGCCAGCAGCTCGGGCGGGGCGGGGGAGACCCAGTACTTC. The chain uses TRBV5-1 and TRBJ2-5; TRBD2 is a possible D gene (6 bases). Germline V gene lookup returns CDR1 SGHRS and CDR2 YFSETQ. The germline V and J ends were trimmed by 3 bases and 5 bases, with 14 bases remaining between them. The CDR3 covers 14 residues.